Each of the 5 T cell receptor beta chains below was sequenced from the same sample in a study of CD8 T cells in ankylosing spondylitis (dated by TCRdb to about 2017). What the research found in general, with its limitations: Blood from ankylosing spondylitis patients appeared to be characterized by a TCR beta motif made up of fewer than ten highly homologous amino acid variants.

These receptors' targets are unknown. The library came from 5' RACE. Sequencing was performed on an Illumina HiSeq 2500. The raw public reads went through TCRdb reprocessing: fastp at Q25, MiXCR clone calling, in-frame beta chains kept. Every distinct CDR3 protein forms one entry, paired with its most common genes and DNA. The sample profile shows roughly 300,000 distinct CDR3 sequences; 6.5% to 10% of them were found once. Just over 14% of the sample lies in the top ten. The sequencing input was blood, either unsorted or a sorted T cell fraction (not recorded which). All receptors derive from a male donor with ankylosing spondylitis.

This clonotype was picked up a small number of times. The chain has TRBV5-1 and TRBJ1-1; D is undetermined. The CDR3 is 15 amino acids. Trimming stripped 3 bases from V and 1 base from J, with 13 bases between. The germline gives CDR1 SGHRS, CDR2 YFSETQ. The CDR3 bases are TGCGCCAGCAGCTATTTAGGGTTTGGGAACACTGAAGCTTTCTTT. As protein: CASSYLGFGNTEAFF.

The rearrangement links TRBV24-1 to TRBJ2-1; D gene uncertain. The length of the CDR3 is 16 residues. Trimming left V 2 bases short and J 0 bases short, with 10 bases between. CDR1 and CDR2 (germline): KGHDR, SFDVKD. CDR3 amino acids: CATSDWTASSYNEQFF. CDR3 DNA: TGTGCCACCAGTGATTGGACGGCCAGCTCCTACAATGAGCAGTTCTTC.

This clonotype was seen only a few times. CDR3 residues: CASSFSLGAGELFF. The CDR3 nucleotides read TGTGCCAGCAGCTTCTCACTTGGGGCCGGGGAGCTGTTTTTT. The chain employs TRBV7-8 and TRBJ2-2; no clear D. In germline, CDR1 is SGHVS, CDR2 FQNEAQ. The CDR3 is made up of 14 amino acids. The V gene lost 3 bases and the J gene lost 6 bases, with 11 bases spanning the gap.

This clonotype came up a few times. This sequence joins TRBV5-5 and TRBJ2-2, with D unclear. The CDR3 length is 11 residues. Trimming removed 5 bases from V and 4 bases from J, with 3 bases in between. The germline V gene has CDR1 SGHKS and CDR2 YYEKEE (reference sequence). CDR3 DNA sequence: TGTGCCAGCAGTACCACCGGGGAGCTGTTTTTT. Translating gives CASSTTGELFF.

The rearrangement uses TRBV25-1 and TRBJ2-5; D may be TRBD1 or TRBD2 (5 bases each). Germline loops: CDR1 MGHDK, CDR2 SYGVNS. The germline V and J ends were trimmed by 2 bases and 5 bases, with 15 bases remaining between them. The CDR3 sequence is 15 residues long. CDR3 sequence (DNA): TGTGCCAGCAGTGAACTGGGACGTGGGTTCGAGACCCAGTACTTC. Its translation: CASSELGRGFETQYF.